This is a list of T cell receptor beta chains from one sample in a study of Graves' ophthalmopathy and Graves' hyperthyroidism. TCRdb independently ran MiXCR on the multiplex PCR reads; one entry per CDR3 protein. The sample has around 1,200,000 distinct CDR3 sequences, roughly 35% seen once. Sequencing was done on a sample of peripheral blood or thyroid tissue (not recorded which). The receptors were sampled from an adult man with Graves' hyperthyroidism. The CDR3 runs from the conserved cysteine through the conserved F or W. The D gene is left open where the match is weak.

D gene,V gene,CDR3 protein
-,TRBV29-1,CSVTRGNEQFF
-,TRBV29-1,CSSYGAAKQYF
-,TRBV20-1,CSLRANYGYTF
TRBD1,TRBV10-2,CASRNRGRVYEQYF
TRBD1,TRBV10-3,CASRHGTGYPNTEAFF
-,TRBV19,CASSHRISYEQYF
-,TRBV19,CASSTKGGSTYEQYF
-,TRBV29-1,CSLVSGYGYTF
-,TRBV14,CASSQDRTGYSPLHF
-,TRBV5-6,CASSPRGRIAVMYEQYF
TRBD1,TRBV5-1,CASSEGGSSGELFF
-,TRBV12-3/TRBV12-4,CASSRPTAGRIEAEAFF
-,TRBV2,CASSAVRGRYSCEQYF
-,TRBV7-6,CASTQRATGELFF
-,TRBV10-3,CAISLEWGDPGGNEQYF